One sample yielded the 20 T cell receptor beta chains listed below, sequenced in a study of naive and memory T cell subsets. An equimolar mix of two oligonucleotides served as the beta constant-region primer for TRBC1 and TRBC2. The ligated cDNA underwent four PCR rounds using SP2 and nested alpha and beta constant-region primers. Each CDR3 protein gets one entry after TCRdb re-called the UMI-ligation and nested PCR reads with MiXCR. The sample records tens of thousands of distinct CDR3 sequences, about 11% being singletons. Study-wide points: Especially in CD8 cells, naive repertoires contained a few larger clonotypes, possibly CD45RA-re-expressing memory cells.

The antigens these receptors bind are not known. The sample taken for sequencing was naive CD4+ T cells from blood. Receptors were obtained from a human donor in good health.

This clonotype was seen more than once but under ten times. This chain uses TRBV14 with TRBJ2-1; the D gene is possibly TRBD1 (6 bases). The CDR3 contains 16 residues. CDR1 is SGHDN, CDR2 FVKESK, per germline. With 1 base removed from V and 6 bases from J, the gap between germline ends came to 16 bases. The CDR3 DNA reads TGTGCCAGCAGCCAAGTATCAGGGGCGGCTATCAATGAGCAGTTCTTC. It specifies CASSQVSGAAINEQFF.

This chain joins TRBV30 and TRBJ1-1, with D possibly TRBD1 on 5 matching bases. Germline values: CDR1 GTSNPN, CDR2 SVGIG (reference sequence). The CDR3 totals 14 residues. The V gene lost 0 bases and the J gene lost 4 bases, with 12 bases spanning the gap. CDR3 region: CAWSVGALGTEAFF. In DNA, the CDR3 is TGTGCCTGGAGTGTAGGGGCTCTGGGCACTGAAGCTTTCTTT.

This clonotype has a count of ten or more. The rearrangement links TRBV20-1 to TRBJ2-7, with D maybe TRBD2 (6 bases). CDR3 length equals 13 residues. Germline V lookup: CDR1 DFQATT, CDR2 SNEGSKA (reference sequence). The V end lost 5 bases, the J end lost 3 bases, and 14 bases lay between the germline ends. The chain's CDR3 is CSAAVPGSYEQYF. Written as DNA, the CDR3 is TGCAGTGCTGCGGTCCCCGGGAGCTACGAGCAGTACTTC.

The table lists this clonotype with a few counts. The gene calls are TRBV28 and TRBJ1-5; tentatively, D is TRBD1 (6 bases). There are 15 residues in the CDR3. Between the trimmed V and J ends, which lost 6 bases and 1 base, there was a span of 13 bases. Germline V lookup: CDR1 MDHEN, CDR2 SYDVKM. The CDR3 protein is CASSLTGSSNQPQHF. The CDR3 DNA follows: TGTGCCAGCAGCCTCACAGGGTCGAGCAATCAGCCCCAGCATTTT.

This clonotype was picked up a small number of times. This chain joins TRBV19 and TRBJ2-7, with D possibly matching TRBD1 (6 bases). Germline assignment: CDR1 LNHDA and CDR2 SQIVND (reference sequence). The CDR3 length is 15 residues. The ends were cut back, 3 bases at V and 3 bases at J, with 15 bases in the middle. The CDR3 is CASSMYSDRNYEQYF. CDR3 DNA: TGTGCCAGTAGTATGTATTCAGACAGGAACTACGAGCAGTACTTC.

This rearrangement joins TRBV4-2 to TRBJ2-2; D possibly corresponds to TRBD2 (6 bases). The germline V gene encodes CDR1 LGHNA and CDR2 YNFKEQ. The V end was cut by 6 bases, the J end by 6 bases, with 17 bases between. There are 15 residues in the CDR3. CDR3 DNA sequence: TGTGCCAGCAGGGAACTAGCTAACCCCCCCGGGGAGCTGTTTTTT. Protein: CASRELANPPGELFF.

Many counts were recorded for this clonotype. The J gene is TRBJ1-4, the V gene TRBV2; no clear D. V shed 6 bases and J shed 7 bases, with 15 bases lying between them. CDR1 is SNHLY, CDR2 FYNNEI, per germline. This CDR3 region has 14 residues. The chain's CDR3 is CASSPEREREKLFF. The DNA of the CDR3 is TGTGCCAGCAGCCCCGAGAGGGAACGTGAAAAACTGTTTTTT.

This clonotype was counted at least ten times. CDR3 coding DNA: TGTGCCAGCAGCCCCCAAATTAGGGGTAAGGGTTCCATGAACACTGAAGCTTTCTTT. Its translation is CASSPQIRGKGSMNTEAFF. The chain joins TRBV7-9 to TRBJ1-1, with D maybe TRBD1 (5 bases). Germline assignment: CDR1 SEHNR and CDR2 FQNEAQ (reference sequence). The V end lost 5 bases, the J end lost 0 bases, and 25 bases lay between the germline ends. The CDR3 has 19 amino acids.

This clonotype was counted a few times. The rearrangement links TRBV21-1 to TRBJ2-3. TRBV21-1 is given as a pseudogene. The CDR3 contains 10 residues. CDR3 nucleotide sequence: TGTGCCAGCTGTACAGATACGCAGTATTTT. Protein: CASCTDTQYF.

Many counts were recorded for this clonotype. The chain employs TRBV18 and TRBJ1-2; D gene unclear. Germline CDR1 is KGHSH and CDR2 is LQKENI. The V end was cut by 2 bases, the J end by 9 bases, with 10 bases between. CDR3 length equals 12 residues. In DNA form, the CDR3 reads TGTGCCAGCTCACCAATCGGTATGAGCTACACCTTC. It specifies CASSPIGMSYTF.

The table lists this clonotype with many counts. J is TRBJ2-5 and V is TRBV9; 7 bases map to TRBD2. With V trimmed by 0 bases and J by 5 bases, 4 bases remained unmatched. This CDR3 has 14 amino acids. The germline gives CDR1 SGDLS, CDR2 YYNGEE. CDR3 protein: CASSVEAGEETQYF. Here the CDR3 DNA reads TGTGCCAGCAGCGTAGAGGCGGGGGAGGAGACCCAGTACTTC.

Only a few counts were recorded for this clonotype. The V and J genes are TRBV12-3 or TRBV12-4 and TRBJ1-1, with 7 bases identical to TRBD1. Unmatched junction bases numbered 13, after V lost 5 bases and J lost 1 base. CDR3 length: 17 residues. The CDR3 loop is CASSDTPPWTGNTEAFF. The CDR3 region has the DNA TGTGCCAGCAGTGATACCCCTCCCTGGACAGGGAACACTGAAGCTTTCTTT.

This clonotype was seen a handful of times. In DNA, the CDR3 is TGTGCCAGCAGCACTCCGGGACAGTACTACGAGCAGTACTTC. It specifies CASSTPGQYYEQYF. The V and J genes are TRBV27 and TRBJ2-7, with TRBD1 matching 7 bases. The CDR3 sequence is 14 residues long. Germline assignment: CDR1 MNHEY and CDR2 SMNVEV (reference sequence). V shed 6 bases, J shed 3 bases, and the junction held 8 bases outside the gene matches.

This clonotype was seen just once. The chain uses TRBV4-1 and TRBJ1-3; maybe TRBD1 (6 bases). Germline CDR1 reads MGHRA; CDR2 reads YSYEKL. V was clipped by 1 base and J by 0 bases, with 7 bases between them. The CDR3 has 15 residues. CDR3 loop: CASSQVDSSGNTIYF. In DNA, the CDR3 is TGCGCCAGCAGCCAAGTGGACAGCTCTGGAAACACCATATATTTT.

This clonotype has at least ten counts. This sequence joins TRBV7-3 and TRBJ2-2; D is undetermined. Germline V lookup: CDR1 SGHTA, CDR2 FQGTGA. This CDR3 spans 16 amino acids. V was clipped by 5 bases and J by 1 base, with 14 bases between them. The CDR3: CASSRNRQLNTGELFF. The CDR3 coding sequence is TGTGCCAGCAGCCGGAATAGACAATTGAACACCGGGGAGCTGTTTTTT.

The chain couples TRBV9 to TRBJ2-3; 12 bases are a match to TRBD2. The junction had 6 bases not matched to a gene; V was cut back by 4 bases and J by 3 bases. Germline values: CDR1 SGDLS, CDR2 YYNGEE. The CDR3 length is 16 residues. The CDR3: CASSSKLAGGTDTQYF. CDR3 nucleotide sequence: TGTGCCAGCAGCTCAAAACTAGCGGGAGGAACAGATACGCAGTATTTT.

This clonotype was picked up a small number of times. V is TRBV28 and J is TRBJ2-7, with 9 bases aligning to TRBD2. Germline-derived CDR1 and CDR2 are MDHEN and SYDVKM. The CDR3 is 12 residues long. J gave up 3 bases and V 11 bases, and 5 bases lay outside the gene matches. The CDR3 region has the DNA TGTGCCTCTGGGACTAGCAGCTACGAGCAGTACTTC. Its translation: CASGTSSYEQYF.

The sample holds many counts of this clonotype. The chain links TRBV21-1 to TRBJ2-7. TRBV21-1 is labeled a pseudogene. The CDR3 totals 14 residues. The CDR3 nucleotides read TGTGCCAGCAGCAAAAACTCAGTCGGCAACGAGCAGTACTTC. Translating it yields CASSKNSVGNEQYF.

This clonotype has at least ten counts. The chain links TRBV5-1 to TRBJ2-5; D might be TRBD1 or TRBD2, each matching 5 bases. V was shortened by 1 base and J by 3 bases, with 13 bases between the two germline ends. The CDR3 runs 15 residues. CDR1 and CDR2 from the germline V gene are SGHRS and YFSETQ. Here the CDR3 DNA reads TGCGCCAGCAGCTTGACCGGGACGTTGAAAGAGACCCAGTACTTC. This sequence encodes CASSLTGTLKETQYF.

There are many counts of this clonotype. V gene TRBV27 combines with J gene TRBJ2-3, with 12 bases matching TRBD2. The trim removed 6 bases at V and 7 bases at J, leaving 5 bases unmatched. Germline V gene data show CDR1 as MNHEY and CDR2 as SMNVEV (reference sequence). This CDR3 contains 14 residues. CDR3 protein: CASSQTSGGYTQYF. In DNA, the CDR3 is TGTGCCAGCAGCCAGACTAGCGGGGGCTATACGCAGTATTTT.